These 9 T cell receptor beta chains were all obtained from the same sample, sequenced in a study of blood T cell repertoires in COVID-19. Measured with immunoSEQ multiplex PCR; TCRdb has only the in-frame clones, and not every one. This sample has roughly 250,000 clones, with 85% to 90% found just once. Material for sequencing was PBMCs or T cells enriched from blood (not recorded which). The receptors shown here come from a woman aged 50 to 65 who had recovered from COVID-19.

The chain's CDR3 is CASRQGGSNQPQHF. For the CDR3, the DNA is TGTGCCAGCAGACAGGGGGGGAGCAATCAGCCCCAGCATTTT. V is TRBV28 and J is TRBJ1-5; 8 nucleotides line up with TRBD1. CDR3 length: 14 amino acids. V dropped 6 bases and J dropped 1; count of bases not matched to a gene: 2. Germline-derived CDR1 and CDR2 are MDHEN and SYDVKM.

The table lists this clone with a few counts. V is TRBV5-1 and J is TRBJ1-4; 9 nucleotides agree with TRBD1. Germline assignment: CDR1 SGHRS and CDR2 YFSETQ. This CDR3 has 14 residues. Unmatched junction bases numbered 6, after V lost 4 bases and J lost 8 bases. The CDR3 sequence: CASSPQGAEEKLFF. The CDR3 DNA reads TGCGCCAGCAGCCCACAGGGGGCTGAGGAAAAACTGTTTTTT.

The rearrangement links TRBV7-8 to TRBJ2-3, with 7 bases that match TRBD1. V was pared by 5 bases and J by 2 bases, with 16 bases of the junction left unmatched. Germline V gene lookup returns CDR1 SGHVS and CDR2 FQNEAQ. This CDR3 contains 18 residues. The CDR3 loop is CASSHRDRRTFYTDTQYF. Here the CDR3 DNA reads TGTGCCAGCAGCCACCGGGACAGACGTACATTTTACACAGATACGCAGTATTTT.

The CDR3 DNA is TGTGCCACCAGCTATGGGACAACCGAAGCTTTCTTT. This translates into CATSYGTTEAFF. The chain employs TRBV15 and TRBJ1-1; D possibly corresponds to TRBD1 (6 bases). V was pared by 5 bases and J by 8 bases, with 12 bases between. CDR1 is LNHNV and CDR2 is YYDKDF in the germline V gene (reference sequence). The CDR3 runs to 12 residues.

The chain recombines TRBV11-3 with TRBJ2-1; TRBD2 matches at 9 bases. CDR1 SGHNT and CDR2 YENEEA come from the germline V gene. Trimming took 2 bases from V and 9 from J; bases not matched to a gene: 5. This CDR3 region has 14 residues. CDR3 DNA: TGTGCCAGCAGCTTATCGCGGGAGGGCGGTGAGCAGTTCTTC. Translation: CASSLSREGGEQFF.

The chain couples TRBV9 to TRBJ2-5; 8 bases match TRBD2. There are 14 residues in the CDR3. The V gene end was trimmed by 6 bases and the J gene end by 5 bases; junction bases not matched to a gene: 9. Germline CDR1 SGDLS, CDR2 YYNGEE. Here the CDR3 DNA reads TGTGCCAGCACCTCCACGGCGGGAGGCGAGACCCAGTACTTC. This gives the protein CASTSTAGGETQYF.

This clone has just one count. The V call is TRBV9, the J call TRBJ2-7; perhaps TRBD1 as D (6 bases). The CDR3 consists of 13 residues. V dropped 3 bases and J dropped 6 bases, with 13 bases sitting between them. CDR1 and CDR2 (germline): SGDLS, YYNGEE. The CDR3, as DNA: TGTGCCAGCAGCGCCCACACAGGGACCGAGCAGTACTTC. Amino acid sequence: CASSAHTGTEQYF.

The chain carries TRBV3-1 (or the pseudogene TRBV3-2) and TRBJ1-2; D not resolved. The CDR3 is 15 amino acids. Trimming cost V 4 bases and J 2 bases, with 14 bases left between them. Germline-derived CDR1 and CDR2 are LGHDT and YNNKEL (reference sequence). CDR3 loop: CASSPGLYPNYGYTF. In DNA form, the CDR3 reads TGTGCCAGCAGCCCCGGACTGTACCCGAACTATGGCTACACCTTC.

The rearrangement uses TRBV10-3 and TRBJ1-1; weak D call: TRBD1 (5 bases). CDR1 and CDR2 from the germline V gene are ENHRY and SYGVKD. This CDR3 has 13 residues. Trimming pared 7 bases from V and 4 bases from J, leaving 13 bases between. The CDR3 loop is CAITTGGSTEAFF. The CDR3, as DNA: TGTGCCATCACTACGGGGGGGTCCACTGAAGCTTTCTTT.